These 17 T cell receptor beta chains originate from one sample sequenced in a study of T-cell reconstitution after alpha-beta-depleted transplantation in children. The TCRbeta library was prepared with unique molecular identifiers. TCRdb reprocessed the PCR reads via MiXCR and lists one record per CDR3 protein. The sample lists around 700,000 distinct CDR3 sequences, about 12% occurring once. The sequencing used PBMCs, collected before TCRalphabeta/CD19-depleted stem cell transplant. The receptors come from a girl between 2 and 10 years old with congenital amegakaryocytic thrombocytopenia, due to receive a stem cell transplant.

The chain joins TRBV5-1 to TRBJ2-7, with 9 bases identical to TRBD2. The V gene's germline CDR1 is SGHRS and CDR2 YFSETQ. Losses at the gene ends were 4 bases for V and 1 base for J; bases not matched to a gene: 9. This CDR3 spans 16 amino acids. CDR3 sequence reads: CASSPLAGVLSYEQYF. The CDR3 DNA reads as TGCGCCAGCAGCCCCTTAGCGGGAGTCTTATCCTACGAGCAGTACTTC.

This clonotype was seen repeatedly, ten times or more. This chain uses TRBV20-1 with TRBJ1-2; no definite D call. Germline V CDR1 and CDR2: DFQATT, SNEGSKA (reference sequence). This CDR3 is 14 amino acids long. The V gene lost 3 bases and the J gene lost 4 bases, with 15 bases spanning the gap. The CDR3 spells CSARETTEPYGYTF. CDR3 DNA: TGCAGTGCTAGGGAGACTACAGAGCCCTATGGCTACACCTTC.

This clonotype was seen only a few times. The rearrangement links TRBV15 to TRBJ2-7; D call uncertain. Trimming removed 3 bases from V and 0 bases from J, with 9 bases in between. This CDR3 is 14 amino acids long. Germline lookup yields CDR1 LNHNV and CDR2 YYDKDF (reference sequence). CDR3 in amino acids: CATSSGRSSYEQYF. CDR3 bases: TGTGCCACCAGCAGCGGCAGAAGCTCCTACGAGCAGTACTTC.

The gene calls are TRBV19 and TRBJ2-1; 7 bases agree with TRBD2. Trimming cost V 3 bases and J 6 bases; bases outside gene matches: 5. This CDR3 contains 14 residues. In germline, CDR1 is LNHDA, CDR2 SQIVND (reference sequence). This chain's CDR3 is CASSMRLAINEQFF. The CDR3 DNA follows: TGTGCCAGTAGTATGAGACTAGCTATCAATGAGCAGTTCTTC. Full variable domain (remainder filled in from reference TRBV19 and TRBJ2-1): DGGITQSPKYLFRKEGQNVTLSCEQNLNHDAMYWYRQDPGQGLRLIYYSQIVNDFQKGDIAEGYSVSREKKESFPLTVTSAQKNPTAFYLCASSMRLAINEQFFGPGTRLTVL.

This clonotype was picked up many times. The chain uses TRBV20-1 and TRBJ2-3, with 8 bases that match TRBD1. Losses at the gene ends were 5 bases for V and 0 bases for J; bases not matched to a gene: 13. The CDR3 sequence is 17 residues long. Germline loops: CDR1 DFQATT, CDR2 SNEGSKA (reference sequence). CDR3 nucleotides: TGCAGTGCTCCCACCCCTATATGGACAGGGAGCACAGATACGCAGTATTTT. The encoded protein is CSAPTPIWTGSTDTQYF.

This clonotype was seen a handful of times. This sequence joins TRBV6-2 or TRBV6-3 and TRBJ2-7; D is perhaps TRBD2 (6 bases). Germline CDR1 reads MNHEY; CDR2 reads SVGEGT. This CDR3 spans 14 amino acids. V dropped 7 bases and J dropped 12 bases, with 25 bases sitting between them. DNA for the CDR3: TGTGCCAGCAAGACACCGACTAGGCCGGAGAAACTGTACTTC. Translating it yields CASKTPTRPEKLYF.

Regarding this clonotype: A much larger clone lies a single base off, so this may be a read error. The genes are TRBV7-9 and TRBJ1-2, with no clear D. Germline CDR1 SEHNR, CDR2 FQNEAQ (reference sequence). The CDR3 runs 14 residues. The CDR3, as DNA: TGTGCCAGCAGTTTAGGGTCCACTAACTATGGCGACACCTTC. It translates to CASSLGSTNYGDTF.

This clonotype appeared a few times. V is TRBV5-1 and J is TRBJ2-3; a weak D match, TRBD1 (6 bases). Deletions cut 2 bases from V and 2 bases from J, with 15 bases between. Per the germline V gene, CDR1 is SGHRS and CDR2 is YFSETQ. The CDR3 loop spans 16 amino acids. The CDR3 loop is CASSLTGTPYTDTQYF. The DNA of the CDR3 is TGCGCCAGCAGCTTAACCGGGACACCGTACACAGATACGCAGTATTTT.

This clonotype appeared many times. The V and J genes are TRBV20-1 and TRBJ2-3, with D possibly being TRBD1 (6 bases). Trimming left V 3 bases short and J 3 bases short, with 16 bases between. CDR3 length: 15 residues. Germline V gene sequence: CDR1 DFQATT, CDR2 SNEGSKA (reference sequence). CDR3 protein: CSASLYRVPTDTQYF. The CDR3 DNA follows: TGCAGTGCTAGTCTCTACAGGGTCCCAACAGATACGCAGTATTTT.

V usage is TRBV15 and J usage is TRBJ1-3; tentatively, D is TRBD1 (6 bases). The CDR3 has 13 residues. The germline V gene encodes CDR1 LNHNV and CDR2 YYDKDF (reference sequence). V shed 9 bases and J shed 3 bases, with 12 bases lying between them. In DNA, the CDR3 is TGTGCCACGGGGGCTACGAATGGAAACACCATATATTTT. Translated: CATGATNGNTIYF.

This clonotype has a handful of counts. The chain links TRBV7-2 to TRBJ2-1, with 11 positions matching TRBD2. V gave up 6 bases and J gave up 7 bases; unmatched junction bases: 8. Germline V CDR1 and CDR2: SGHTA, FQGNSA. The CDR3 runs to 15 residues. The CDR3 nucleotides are TGTGCCAGCAGGACCGGACTAGCGGGCTTTAATGAGCAGTTCTTC. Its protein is CASRTGLAGFNEQFF.

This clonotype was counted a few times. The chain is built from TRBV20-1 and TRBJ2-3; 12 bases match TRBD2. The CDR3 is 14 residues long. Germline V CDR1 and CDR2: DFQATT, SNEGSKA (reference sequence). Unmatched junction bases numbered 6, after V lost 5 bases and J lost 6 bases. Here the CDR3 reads CSALAGGPGDTQYF. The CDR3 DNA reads TGCAGTGCTCTAGCGGGAGGGCCGGGGGATACGCAGTATTTT.

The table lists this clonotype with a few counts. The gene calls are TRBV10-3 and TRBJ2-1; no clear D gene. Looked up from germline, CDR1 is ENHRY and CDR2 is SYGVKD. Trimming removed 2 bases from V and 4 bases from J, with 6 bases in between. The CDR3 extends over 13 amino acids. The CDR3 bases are TGTGCCATCAGTGAGGACCGGTACAATGAGCAGTTCTTC. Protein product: CAISEDRYNEQFF.

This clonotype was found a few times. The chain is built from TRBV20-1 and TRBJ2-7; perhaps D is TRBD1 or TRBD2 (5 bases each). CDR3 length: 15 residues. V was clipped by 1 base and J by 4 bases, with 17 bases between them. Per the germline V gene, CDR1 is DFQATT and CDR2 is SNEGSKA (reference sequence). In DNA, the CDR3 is TGCAGTGCTAGAGTACGCCATCGGGACCTTTACGAGCAGTACTTC. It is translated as CSARVRHRDLYEQYF.

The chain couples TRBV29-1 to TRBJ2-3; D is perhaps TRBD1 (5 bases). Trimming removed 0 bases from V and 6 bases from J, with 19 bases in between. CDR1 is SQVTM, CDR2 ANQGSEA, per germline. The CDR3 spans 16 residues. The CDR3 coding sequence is TGCAGCGTTGAAGAAGGGGTTTTCCGCCAGGGCGATACGCAGTATTTT. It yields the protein CSVEEGVFRQGDTQYF.

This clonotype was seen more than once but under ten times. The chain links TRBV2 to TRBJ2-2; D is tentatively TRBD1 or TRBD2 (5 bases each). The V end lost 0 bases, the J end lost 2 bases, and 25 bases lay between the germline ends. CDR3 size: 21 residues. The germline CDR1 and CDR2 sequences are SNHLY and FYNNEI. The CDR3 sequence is CASSEAYSPNAGTFNTGELFF. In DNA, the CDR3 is TGTGCCAGCAGTGAAGCCTATTCACCGAATGCCGGGACCTTCAACACCGGGGAGCTGTTTTTT. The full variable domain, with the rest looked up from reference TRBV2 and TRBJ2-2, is EPEVTQTPSHQVTQMGQEVILRCVPISNHLYFYWYRQILGQKVEFLVSFYNNEISEKSEIFDDQFSVERPDGSNFTLKIRSTKLEDSAMYFCASSEAYSPNAGTFNTGELFFGEGSRLTVL.

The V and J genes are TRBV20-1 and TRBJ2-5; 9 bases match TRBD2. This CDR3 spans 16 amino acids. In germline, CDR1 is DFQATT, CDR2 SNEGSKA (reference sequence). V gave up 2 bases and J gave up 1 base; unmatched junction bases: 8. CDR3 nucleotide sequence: TGCAGTGCTAGAAACACCGGGACTAGCAGCCAAGAGACCCAGTACTTC. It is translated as CSARNTGTSSQETQYF.